A selection of T cell receptor beta chains follows, all from one sample in a study of Ad26.COV2.S vaccination and SARS-CoV-2 variants. Sequencing was performed with immunoSEQ multiplex PCR; in TCRdb, only in-frame clones are kept and a portion is missing. The top ten clones hold under 2% of a sample with some 400,000 clones, over 75% of them seen once. The sequencing used peripheral blood, collected in a trial of Ad26.COV2.S vaccine versus placebo. Receptors were obtained from a person aged 18-60 years who received the Ad26.COV2.S COVID-19 vaccine or a placebo. Both conserved end residues are part of each CDR3. D genes are given only for firm matches. A row's size may be missing; if present it is once, few, many or a size class.

d_gene,j_gene,abundance,v_gene,CDR3aa,CDR3nt
-,TRBJ1-2,-,TRBV15,CATSRDRGAQGRGYTF,TGTGCCACCAGCAGAGATCGGGGGGCCCAGGGTCGGGGCTACACCTTC
TRBD1,TRBJ1-6,-,TRBV18,CASSPNQGQVSSYNSPLHF,TGTGCCAGCTCACCCAATCAAGGACAGGTTAGCTCCTATAATTCACCCCTCCACTTT
-,TRBJ2-7,-,TRBV2,CASSVTGRYEQYF,TGTGCCAGCAGTGTAACAGGGAGATACGAGCAGTACTTC
-,TRBJ2-2,-,TRBV27,CASGRQTGELFF,TGTGCCAGCGGTAGACAGACCGGGGAGCTGTTTTTT
TRBD2,TRBJ2-1,-,TRBV6-7,CASTHKGSGVYNEQFF,TGTGCCAGCACTCATAAGGGTAGCGGGGTATACAATGAGCAGTTCTTC
-,TRBJ1-2,-,TRBV7-9,CASSYPGQVGYTF,TGTGCCAGCAGCTACCCCGGGCAGGTTGGCTACACCTTC
-,TRBJ1-1,-,TRBV12-3/TRBV12-4,CASSPGATEAFF,TGTGCCAGCAGCCCGGGAGCCACTGAAGCTTTCTTT
-,TRBJ1-1,-,TRBV6-5,CASSYGRGNTEAFF,TGTGCCAGCAGTTACGGTCGGGGGAACACTGAAGCTTTCTTT
-,TRBJ2-1,-,TRBV7-6,CASSLEGGNEQFF,TGTGCCAGCAGCTTAGAAGGTGGGAATGAGCAGTTCTTC
TRBD1,TRBJ2-2,few,TRBV7-9,CASSSTGQGATGELFF,TGTGCCAGCAGCTCCACAGGACAGGGGGCCACCGGGGAGCTGTTTTTT
TRBD1,TRBJ2-1,-,TRBV10-3,CAISDSGTGGYNEQFF,TGTGCCATCAGCGATTCCGGGACAGGGGGCTACAATGAGCAGTTCTTC
TRBD1,TRBJ1-1,-,TRBV30,CAWRADRGYEAFF,TGTGCCTGGAGAGCGGACAGGGGCTATGAAGCTTTCTTT
-,TRBJ1-2,-,TRBV11-3,CASSTNNYGYTF,TGTGCCAGCAGCACCAACAACTACGGCTACACCTTC
TRBD1,TRBJ1-2,few,TRBV6-4,CASSDGTGGYGYTF,TGTGCCAGCAGTGACGGGACAGGGGGCTATGGCTACACCTTC
-,TRBJ2-7,once,TRBV24-1,CATSDPAIGEAEQYF,TGTGCCACCAGTGATCCAGCAATAGGGGAAGCCGAGCAGTACTTC
TRBD2,TRBJ2-4,-,TRBV28,CASSQAGGKNIQYF,TGTGCCAGCAGTCAGGCGGGAGGGAAAAACATTCAGTACTTC
-,TRBJ2-1,few,TRBV28,CASSVRGLGYNEQFF,TGTGCCAGCAGCGTTCGGGGACTCGGCTACAATGAGCAGTTCTTC
TRBD1,TRBJ2-1,-,TRBV11-1,CASSLASGQGPYNEQFF,TGTGCCAGCAGCTTAGCCTCGGGACAGGGGCCCTACAATGAGCAGTTCTTC
-,TRBJ2-1,-,TRBV3-1/TRBV3-2,CASSQVGGWEFF,TGTGCCAGCAGCCAGGTTGGAGGATGGGAGTTCTTC
TRBD2,TRBJ2-2,-,TRBV5-1,CASSSISGSPGELFF,TGCGCCAGCAGCTCTATTAGCGGGAGTCCCGGGGAGCTGTTTTTT
TRBD1,TRBJ1-1,-,TRBV10-3,CATGTAATEAFF,TGTGCCACGGGGACAGCGGCCACTGAAGCTTTCTTT
-,TRBJ1-4,-,TRBV5-8,CASSVALQGANEKLFF,TGTGCCAGCAGCGTTGCGTTACAGGGAGCTAATGAAAAACTGTTTTTT
-,TRBJ2-7,-,TRBV7-2,CASSLTGQTFYEQYF,TGTGCCAGCAGCTTAACAGGGCAGACATTCTACGAGCAGTACTTC
TRBD2,TRBJ2-1,-,TRBV9,CASSVDVGGRAYNEQFF,TGTGCCAGCAGCGTAGACGTTGGCGGGAGGGCCTACAATGAGCAGTTCTTC
-,TRBJ2-5,-,TRBV28,CASSPDRQETQYF,TGTGCCAGCAGTCCGGATAGACAAGAGACCCAGTACTTC
TRBD1,TRBJ2-3,-,TRBV11-1,CASSLLQGPTDTQYF,TGTGCCAGCAGCTTACTACAGGGGCCCACAGATACGCAGTATTTT
-,TRBJ1-6,-,TRBV9,CASSVASGDSPLHF,TGTGCCAGCAGCGTGGCCTCCGGAGATTCACCCCTCCACTTT
-,TRBJ1-2,few,TRBV7-8,CASSLAGQWSYTF,TGTGCCAGCAGCTTAGCGGGGCAGTGGAGCTACACCTTC
TRBD2,TRBJ2-5,-,TRBV7-7,CASSSRIAGGGTQYF,TGTGCTAGCAGCTCCCGAATAGCGGGAGGGGGGACCCAGTACTTC
-,TRBJ2-3,-,TRBV15,CATSRGPGSTDTQYF,TGTGCCACCAGCAGAGGGCCAGGGTCCACAGATACGCAGTATTTT
-,TRBJ1-6,-,TRBV28,CASSLLESPLHF,TGTGCCAGCAGTTTACTCGAATCACCCCTCCACTTT
TRBD1,TRBJ2-2,once,TRBV2,CASGTGGRSGELFF,TGTGCCAGCGGGACAGGGGGCAGGTCCGGGGAGCTGTTTTTT
-,TRBJ1-2,-,TRBV7-2,CASNLGGGRQNYGYTF,TGTGCCAGCAACTTGGGAGGGGGAAGACAGAACTATGGCTACACCTTC
TRBD1,TRBJ1-2,-,TRBV6-6,CASSPLTSGQAFYGYTF,TGTGCCAGCAGTCCTCTTACGTCCGGACAGGCCTTCTATGGCTACACCTTC
-,TRBJ2-7,-,TRBV21-1,CASSKGHSGRKSDYEQYF,TGTGCCAGCAGCAAAGGCCATAGCGGGAGGAAATCAGACTACGAGCAGTACTTC
-,TRBJ2-1,-,TRBV28,CASSLRPVEAYNEQFF,TGTGCCAGCAGCCTAAGGCCTGTTGAGGCCTACAATGAGCAGTTCTTC
-,TRBJ1-2,-,TRBV6-1,CASSEDRLDGYTF,TGTGCCAGCAGTGAAGACCGTTTGGATGGCTACACCTTC
-,TRBJ2-5,once,TRBV6-2/TRBV6-3,CASSRIQETQYF,TGTGCCAGCAGTCGGATACAAGAGACCCAGTACTTC
TRBD1,TRBJ2-2,once,TRBV11-2,CASTDQGDRGLGGELFF,TGTGCCAGCACCGACCAGGGGGACAGGGGGCTTGGCGGGGAGCTGTTTTTT
-,TRBJ1-1,-,TRBV5-1,CASSQQEGMTEAFF,TGCGCCAGCAGTCAGCAGGAGGGAATGACTGAAGCTTTCTTT
-,TRBJ1-1,-,TRBV11-2,CASSLFIKGEAFF,TGTGCCAGCAGCTTATTTATTAAGGGGGAAGCTTTCTTT
-,TRBJ2-7,few,TRBV20-1,CSAQHYEQYF,TGCAGTGCTCAGCATTACGAGCAGTACTTC
-,TRBJ1-2,-,TRBV11-2,CASSLDSYGYTF,TGTGCCAGCAGCTTAGACAGCTATGGCTACACCTTC
TRBD2,TRBJ2-5,-,TRBV5-4,CASSLNPSGREETQYF,TGTGCCAGCAGCTTAAATCCTAGCGGGAGGGAAGAGACCCAGTACTTC
-,TRBJ2-1,-,TRBV11-3,CASSLGEVNEQFF,TGTGCCAGCAGCCTGGGGGAGGTGAATGAGCAGTTCTTC
TRBD1,TRBJ1-5,-,TRBV12-3/TRBV12-4,CASSPGGRQPQHF,TGTGCCAGCAGTCCAGGGGGCCGTCAGCCCCAGCATTTT
TRBD1,TRBJ2-1,-,TRBV7-2,CASSSAGQGALNEQFF,TGTGCCAGCAGCTCCGCCGGACAGGGGGCGCTCAATGAGCAGTTCTTC
TRBD1,TRBJ1-4,-,TRBV25-1,CASSSGGEKLFF,TGTGCCAGCAGTTCAGGGGGTGAAAAACTGTTTTTT
-,TRBJ1-1,-,TRBV19,CASSIVRNTEAFF,TGTGCCAGTAGTATAGTGCGGAACACTGAAGCTTTCTTT
-,TRBJ2-2,-,TRBV19,CASSIRQDPASNTGELFF,TGTGCCAGTAGTATCCGACAGGATCCAGCCTCGAACACCGGGGAGCTGTTTTTT
-,TRBJ1-2,-,TRBV28,CASLSNGNYGYTF,TGTGCCAGCTTATCGAATGGGAACTATGGCTACACCTTC
-,TRBJ2-7,-,TRBV5-4,CASSLVSTSYEQYF,TGTGCCAGCAGCTTGGTGTCTACTTCCTACGAGCAGTACTTC
-,TRBJ2-3,-,TRBV2,CASRLTRGLSTDTQYF,TGTGCCAGCAGATTGACACGAGGTTTAAGCACAGATACGCAGTATTTT
-,TRBJ2-7,-,TRBV27,CASSIGPSYEQYF,TGTGCCAGCAGCATCGGCCCCTCCTACGAGCAGTACTTC
-,TRBJ2-1,-,TRBV5-1,CASSLSPYNEQFF,TGCGCCAGCAGCTTGTCCCCCTACAATGAGCAGTTCTTC
-,TRBJ2-5,-,TRBV18,CASSPNRETQYF,TGTGCCAGCTCACCGAATCGGGAGACCCAGTACTTC